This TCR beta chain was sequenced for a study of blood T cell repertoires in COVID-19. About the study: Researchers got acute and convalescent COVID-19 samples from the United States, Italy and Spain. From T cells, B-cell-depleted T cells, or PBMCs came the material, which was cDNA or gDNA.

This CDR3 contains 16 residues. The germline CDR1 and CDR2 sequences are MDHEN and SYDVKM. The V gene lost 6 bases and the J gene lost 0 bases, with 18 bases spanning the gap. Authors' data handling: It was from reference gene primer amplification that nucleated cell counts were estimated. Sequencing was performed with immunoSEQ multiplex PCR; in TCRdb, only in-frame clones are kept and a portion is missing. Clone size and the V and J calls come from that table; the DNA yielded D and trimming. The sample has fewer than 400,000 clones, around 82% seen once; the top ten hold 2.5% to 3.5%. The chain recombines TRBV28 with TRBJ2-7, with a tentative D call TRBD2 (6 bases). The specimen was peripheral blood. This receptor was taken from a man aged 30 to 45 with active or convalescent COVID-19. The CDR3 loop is CASRTGGPFSSYEQYF. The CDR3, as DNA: TGTGCCAGCAGAACCGGGGGACCCTTTAGCTCCTACGAGCAGTACTTC.